This T cell receptor beta chain was found in a study of blood T cells in healthy people across ages. Primers used in a second PCR of about 7 to 12 cycles were a sample-barcoded 5' primer and a J-beta primer mix. TCRdb independently ran MiXCR on the 5' RACE reads; one entry per CDR3 protein. Among 730,000 or so distinct CDR3 sequences listed, roughly 47% were seen once. This clonotype appeared a few times. This sequence originates from a woman aged 55-69 years in good health. The source material was blood.

The CDR3 DNA is TGCGCCAGCAGCTTCGGAGGCAGCCCTGAGCAGTACTTC. Residues: CASSFGGSPEQYF. The rearrangement joins TRBV5-1 to TRBJ2-7, with D tentatively TRBD2 (5 bases). This CDR3 is 13 amino acids long. The ends were cut back, 2 bases at V and 7 bases at J, with 13 bases in the middle. Per germline, CDR1 SGHRS and CDR2 YFSETQ.